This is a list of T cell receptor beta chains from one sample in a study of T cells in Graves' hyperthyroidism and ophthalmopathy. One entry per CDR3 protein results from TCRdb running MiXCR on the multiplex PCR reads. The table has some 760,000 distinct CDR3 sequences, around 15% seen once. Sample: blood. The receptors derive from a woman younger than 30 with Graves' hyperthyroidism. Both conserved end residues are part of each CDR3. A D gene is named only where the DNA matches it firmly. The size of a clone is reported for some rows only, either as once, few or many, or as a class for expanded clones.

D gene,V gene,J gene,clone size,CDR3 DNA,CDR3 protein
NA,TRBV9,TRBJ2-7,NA,TGTGCCAGCAGCGTAGCTGGGGGAGGGGGTGAGCAGTACTTC,CASSVAGGGGEQYF
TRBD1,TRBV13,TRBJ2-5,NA,TGTGCCAGCAGATCGCAGGGGGCATTGGAGACCCAGTACTTC,CASRSQGALETQYF
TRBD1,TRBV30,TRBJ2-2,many,TGTGCCTGGAGGGACAGGCCAAGCACCGGGGAGCTGTTTTTT,CAWRDRPSTGELFF
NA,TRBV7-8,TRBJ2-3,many,TGTGCCAGCAGCTTACTCCGGACTACAGATACGCAGTATTTT,CASSLLRTTDTQYF
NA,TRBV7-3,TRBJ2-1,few,TGTGCCAGCAGCTTAAGGGGAGACTCAACTGAGCAGTTCTTC,CASSLRGDSTEQFF
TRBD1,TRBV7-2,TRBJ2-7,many,TGTGCCAGCAGCACTCGACAGGGACCCTCCTACGAGCAGTACTTC,CASSTRQGPSYEQYF
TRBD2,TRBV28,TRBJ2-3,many,TGTGCCAGCAGTGCTAGCGGGAGGATCAGCACAGATACGCAGTATTTT,CASSASGRISTDTQYF
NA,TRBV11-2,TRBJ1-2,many,TGTGCCAGCAGCTCCCATAGATATGGCTACACCTTC,CASSSHRYGYTF
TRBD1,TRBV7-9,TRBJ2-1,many,TGTGCCAGCAGCGCCGAGGGACAGGGGAAAGTATACAATGAGCAGTTCTTC,CASSAEGQGKVYNEQFF
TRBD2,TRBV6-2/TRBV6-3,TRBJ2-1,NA,TGTGCCAGCAGACCTGATGCGGGAGGGGCAAATGAGCAGTTCTTC,CASRPDAGGANEQFF
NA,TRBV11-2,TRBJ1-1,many,TGTGCCAGCAGCTTAGGGGGCAGGTTGGACACTGAAGCTTTCTTT,CASSLGGRLDTEAFF
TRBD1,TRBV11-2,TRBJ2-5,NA,TGTGCCAGCAGCTTGGGGGACAGGCTGGGAGAGACCCAGTACTTC,CASSLGDRLGETQYF
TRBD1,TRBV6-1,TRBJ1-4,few,TGTGCCAGCAGCCCCGGGACAGCCTACGAAAAACTGTTTTTT,CASSPGTAYEKLFF
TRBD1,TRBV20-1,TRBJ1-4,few,TGCAGTGCCACACTACACAGGGGAGGGGGTGAAAAACTGTTTTTT,CSATLHRGGGEKLFF
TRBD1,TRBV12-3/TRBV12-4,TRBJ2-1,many,TGTGCCAGCAGTTGGACAGGGGAATACAATGAGCAGTTCTTC,CASSWTGEYNEQFF
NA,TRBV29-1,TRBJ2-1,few,TGCAGCGTTCCGGGACCGTCCATCTACAATGAGCAGTTCTTC,CSVPGPSIYNEQFF
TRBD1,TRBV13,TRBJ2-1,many,TGTGCCAGCAGCTCGCTAAGGACAGGGCAAAGGAATGAGCAGTTCTTC,CASSSLRTGQRNEQFF